This passage covers 29 T cell receptor beta chains from one sample sequenced in a study of blood T cell repertoires in COVID-19. Profiling relied on immunoSEQ multiplex PCR, and the TCRdb table lists in-frame clones only, not all of them. The sample includes some 200,000 clones, 85% of them seen just once. Sequencing was carried out using peripheral blood. These receptors were taken from a man in his 60s with COVID-19, enrolled during active disease.

This chain uses TRBV18 with TRBJ1-1; 7 nucleotides line up with TRBD1. The CDR3 is made up of 15 amino acids. Germline trimming cut 0 bases from V and 3 bases from J; bases unmatched to any gene: 4. Germline V gene data show CDR1 as KGHSH and CDR2 as LQKENI. The CDR3 coding sequence is TGTGCCAGCTCACCACCGGGGACAGTGGACACTGAAGCTTTCTTT. Translation: CASSPPGTVDTEAFF.

This chain uses TRBV29-1 with TRBJ1-2, with no clear D. CDR1 is SQVTM and CDR2 is ANQGSEA in the germline V gene. The CDR3 runs 12 residues. V was pared by 6 bases and J by 6 bases, with 14 bases between. The CDR3 reads CSVRGERDGYTF. DNA of the CDR3: TGCAGCGTCCGCGGGGAGCGCGATGGCTACACCTTC.

The J gene is TRBJ2-7, the V gene TRBV6-6; D perhaps matches TRBD2 (6 bases). CDR3 length: 12 residues. Germline-derived CDR1 and CDR2 are MNHNY and SVGAGI (reference sequence). Trimming removed 6 bases at V and 5 bases at J, with 11 bases between. The CDR3 region is CASREWGDEQYF. The CDR3 coding sequence is TGTGCCAGCAGAGAATGGGGGGACGAGCAGTACTTC.

The chain is built from TRBV9 and TRBJ2-7; 8 bases fit TRBD1. The CDR3 spans 15 residues. V lost 1 base and J lost 9; bases outside the gene matches: 12. Per the germline V gene, CDR1 is SGDLS and CDR2 is YYNGEE. In nucleotides, the CDR3 is TGTGCCAGCAGCGTACATGGACAGGGAGAGAGTCCGCAGTACTTC. Encoded protein: CASSVHGQGESPQYF.

This clone was detected only once. The rearrangement uses TRBV24-1 and TRBJ1-2; perhaps TRBD1 as D (6 bases). CDR1 is KGHDR, CDR2 SFDVKD, per germline. V lost 1 base and J lost 5, with 10 bases in between. This CDR3 region has 14 residues. The CDR3 DNA sequence: TGTGCCACCAGTGATTTTACAGGGTTGTATGGCTACACCTTC. Translated: CATSDFTGLYGYTF.

This chain uses TRBV5-1 with TRBJ2-5, with TRBD2 matching 7 bases. The CDR3 consists of 14 residues. V lost 1 base to trimming and J lost 3 bases; unmatched junction nucleotides: 3. CDR1 is SGHRS and CDR2 is YFSETQ in the germline V gene. In nucleotides, the CDR3 is TGCGCCAGCAGCTTGAAACGGGGGGAAGAGACCCAGTACTTC. Translating it yields CASSLKRGEETQYF.

The chain links TRBV18 to TRBJ2-3; D is perhaps TRBD1 (6 bases). Germline V CDR1 and CDR2: KGHSH, LQKENI. The CDR3 covers 13 residues. V was cut by 6 bases and J by 5 bases, with 12 bases left in between. The CDR3 region has the DNA TGTGCCAGCTCCCCCGACAGGCAAGATACGCAGTATTTT. Amino acids: CASSPDRQDTQYF.

The V call is TRBV28, the J call TRBJ1-4; a possible D gene is TRBD1 (6 bases). This CDR3 has 11 amino acids. The germline V gene has CDR1 MDHEN and CDR2 SYDVKM. Trimming stripped 6 bases from V and 12 bases from J, with 11 bases between. The CDR3 is CASSRQDQLFF. CDR3 DNA: TGTGCCAGCAGCCGACAGGATCAACTGTTTTTT.

The chain links TRBV12-5 to TRBJ1-2; the D gene is possibly TRBD1 (6 bases). V dropped 6 bases and J dropped 5 bases, with 10 bases sitting between them. This CDR3 contains 12 residues. CDR1 and CDR2 (germline): LGHNT, FRNRAP. CDR3: CASGRGGYGYTF. CDR3 nucleotide sequence: TGTGCTAGTGGCAGGGGAGGGTATGGCTACACCTTC.

The V call is TRBV5-1, the J call TRBJ2-2, with 10 nucleotides matching TRBD1. Trimming removed 4 bases from V and 10 bases from J; junction bases left unmatched: 7. Germline V gene lookup returns CDR1 SGHRS and CDR2 YFSETQ. The CDR3 consists of 14 residues. Written as DNA, the CDR3 is TGCGCCAGCAGCCCCCGACAGGGGGCGGCGGAGCTGTTTTTT. The encoded protein is CASSPRQGAAELFF.

This clone was seen a handful of times. The chain uses TRBV7-9 and TRBJ1-1; D is perhaps TRBD1 (6 bases). The CDR3 is 14 residues long. CDR1 SEHNR and CDR2 FQNEAQ come from the germline V gene (reference sequence). Trimming shortened V by 5 bases and J by 0 bases, and 10 bases separated the two germline ends. This chain's CDR3 is CASSARGLNTEAFF. The CDR3 DNA reads TGTGCCAGCAGCGCCAGGGGACTGAACACTGAAGCTTTCTTT.

The chain has TRBV19 and TRBJ2-1; 9 nucleotides agree with TRBD2. CDR1 LNHDA and CDR2 SQIVND come from the germline V gene (reference sequence). Trimming cost V 10 bases and J 4 bases; bases outside gene matches: 11. This CDR3 comprises 15 residues. CDR3 sequence (DNA): TGTGCCACTCAAAAGACTAGCGGAACATACAATGAGCAGTTCTTC. It codes for CATQKTSGTYNEQFF.

The chain joins TRBV5-1 to TRBJ2-1; 9 bases align to TRBD2. The CDR3 runs 15 residues. Per the germline V gene, CDR1 is SGHRS and CDR2 is YFSETQ. Unmatched junction bases numbered 4, after V lost 0 bases and J lost 6 bases. The CDR3 coding sequence is TGCGCCAGCAGCTTGGAGGGACTAGCTTCCAATGAGCAGTTCTTC. Residues: CASSLEGLASNEQFF.

The chain links TRBV4-1 to TRBJ1-6, with TRBD1 matching 7 bases. V was pared by 0 bases and J by 5 bases, with 7 bases of the junction left unmatched. CDR3 length equals 17 residues. Per germline, CDR1 MGHRA and CDR2 YSYEKL. The CDR3 is CASSQDIEGADNSPLHF. The CDR3 DNA sequence: TGCGCCAGCAGCCAAGATATTGAGGGGGCCGATAATTCACCCCTCCACTTT.

The rearrangement uses TRBV27 and TRBJ1-6, with a possible D match to TRBD1 (6 bases). Trimming removed 6 bases at V and 7 bases at J, with 16 bases between. In germline, CDR1 is MNHEY, CDR2 SMNVEV (reference sequence). This CDR3 comprises 15 residues. The CDR3 DNA follows: TGTGCCAGCAGAACAGGGACCCTATGGAATTCACCCCTCCACTTT. As protein: CASRTGTLWNSPLHF.

The chain links TRBV5-4 to TRBJ2-4; unclear D gene. Trimming took 0 bases from V and 0 from J, leaving 4 bases between them. The germline CDR1 and CDR2 sequences are SGHNT and YYREEE (reference sequence). This CDR3 is built from 14 residues. CDR3 region: CASSLAGAKNIQYF. In DNA form, the CDR3 reads TGTGCCAGCAGCTTGGCGGGAGCCAAAAACATTCAGTACTTC.

The chain couples TRBV11-1 to TRBJ2-7, with 10 bases identical to TRBD1. Germline V gene lookup returns CDR1 SGHAT and CDR2 FQDESV (reference sequence). This CDR3 has 14 residues. The trim removed 3 bases at V and 6 bases at J, leaving 5 bases unmatched. CDR3 nucleotides: TGTGCCAGCAGCTTTGCAGACAGGGGGCCCGAGCAGTACTTC. Protein product: CASSFADRGPEQYF. Full variable domain (remainder filled in from reference TRBV11-1 and TRBJ2-7): EAEVAQSPRYKITEKSQAVAFWCDPISGHATLYWYRQILGQGPELLVQFQDESVVDDSQLPKDRFSAERLKGVDSTLKIQPAELGDSAMYLCASSFADRGPEQYFGPGTRLTVT.

The genes are TRBV7-2 and TRBJ1-5; 9 positions match TRBD1. CDR1 SGHTA and CDR2 FQGNSA come from the germline V gene. CDR3 length equals 16 residues. Germline trimming cut 5 bases from V and 7 bases from J; bases unmatched to any gene: 12. CDR3 in amino acids: CASSRPGTGRGQPQHF. As DNA, the CDR3 is TGTGCCAGCAGCCGCCCTGGGACAGGGAGGGGACAGCCCCAGCATTTT.

This chain joins TRBV30 and TRBJ1-2, with 8 bases lining up with TRBD1. Germline values: CDR1 GTSNPN, CDR2 SVGIG (reference sequence). Losses at the gene ends were 7 bases for V and 7 bases for J; bases not matched to a gene: 2. The CDR3 totals 10 residues. The CDR3 is CALGQGGYTF. Written as DNA, the CDR3 is TGTGCCTTAGGACAGGGTGGCTACACCTTC.

The CDR3 nucleotides read TGTGCCAGCAGACACGGACAGGGAGCCTACGAGCAGTACTTC. Its translation: CASRHGQGAYEQYF. The chain recombines TRBV6-6 with TRBJ2-7; 8 bases match TRBD1. The germline V gene has CDR1 MNHNY and CDR2 SVGAGI (reference sequence). The CDR3 has 14 residues. J lost 2 bases, V lost 6 bases, and 6 bases had no gene match.

V is TRBV18 and J is TRBJ1-4; D is unresolved. The CDR3 has 15 amino acids. V was cut by 3 bases and J by 12 bases, with 20 bases left in between. CDR1 and CDR2 from the germline V gene are KGHSH and LQKENI. The CDR3 protein is CASSPDWQSGSELFF. The CDR3 DNA is TGTGCCAGCTCACCCGACTGGCAGTCTGGGTCGGAACTGTTTTTT. Full variable domain (outside the CDR3, taken from reference TRBV18 and TRBJ1-4): NAGVMQNPRHLVRRRGQEARLRCSPMKGHSHVYWYRQLPEEGLKFMVYLQKENIIDESGMPKERFSAEFPKEGPSILRIQQVVRGDSAAYFCASSPDWQSGSELFFGSGTQLSVL.

The V call is TRBV10-3, the J call TRBJ2-5; D is possibly TRBD1 (8 bases). Trimming cost V 6 bases and J 3 bases, with 14 bases left between them. The CDR3 length is 14 residues. Per germline, CDR1 ENHRY and CDR2 SYGVKD. Here the CDR3 DNA reads TGTGCCATCAGCGGGGGGACAGGAAAAGAGACCCAGTACTTC. Protein sequence: CAISGGTGKETQYF.

The chain links TRBV18 to TRBJ1-1, with 8 bases aligning to TRBD1. The V gene's germline CDR1 is KGHSH and CDR2 LQKENI. This CDR3 has 15 residues. Trimming took 3 bases from V and 1 from J; bases not matched to a gene: 4. This CDR3 reads CASSPIQGANTEAFF. The CDR3 DNA follows: TGTGCCAGCTCACCTATCCAGGGGGCGAACACTGAAGCTTTCTTT.

The chain recombines TRBV5-1 with TRBJ1-1; the D gene is possibly TRBD1 (6 bases). V lost 0 bases and J 0 bases, leaving 6 bases between the germline ends. This CDR3 has 14 residues. Germline assignment: CDR1 SGHRS and CDR2 YFSETQ. In DNA form, the CDR3 reads TGCGCCAGCAGCTTGGAGGGGGTGAACACTGAAGCTTTCTTT. As protein: CASSLEGVNTEAFF.

This chain uses TRBV7-7 with TRBJ2-5; the match to TRBD1 covers 8 bases. The ends lost 4 bases at V and 5 bases at J; junction bases unmatched: 6. This CDR3 region has 14 residues. Germline CDR1 and CDR2: SSHAT and FNYEAQ (reference sequence). CDR3 protein: CASSSQGAGETQYF. DNA for the CDR3: TGTGCCAGCAGCTCCCAGGGGGCGGGGGAGACCCAGTACTTC.

The V and J genes are TRBV11-2 and TRBJ1-2; D possibly corresponds to TRBD1 (6 bases). The germline V gene has CDR1 SGHAT and CDR2 FQNNGV. Trimming stripped 1 base from V and 8 bases from J, with 20 bases between. This CDR3 comprises 16 residues. CDR3 sequence reads: CASSLVVGQGSSGYTF. In DNA, the CDR3 is TGTGCCAGCAGCTTAGTGGTAGGCCAGGGGAGCTCCGGCTACACCTTC.

This clone was observed a handful of times. This sequence joins TRBV7-6 and TRBJ2-3; D ambiguous. Per germline, CDR1 SGHVS and CDR2 FNYEAQ. The germline V and J ends were trimmed by 5 bases and 5 bases, with 8 bases remaining between them. This CDR3 region has 12 residues. The CDR3 reads CASSLPGDTQYF. The CDR3 DNA is TGTGCCAGCAGCCTCCCAGGAGATACGCAGTATTTT.

The gene calls are TRBV4-1 and TRBJ2-6, with unresolved D. Trimming took 0 bases from V and 0 from J, leaving 6 bases between them. Per the germline V gene, CDR1 is MGHRA and CDR2 is YSYEKL. The CDR3 is 16 residues long. CDR3 region: CASSQDLYSGANVLTF. Written as DNA, the CDR3 is TGCGCCAGCAGCCAAGATCTGTACTCTGGGGCCAACGTCCTGACTTTC.

The chain joins TRBV7-9 to TRBJ2-5; 9 bases match TRBD1. Losses at the gene ends were 5 bases for V and 1 base for J; bases not matched to a gene: 5. The CDR3 covers 15 residues. The germline V gene encodes CDR1 SEHNR and CDR2 FQNEAQ (reference sequence). CDR3 nucleotide sequence: TGTGCCAGCAGCAGCGAACAGGGGGCCCAAGAGACCCAGTACTTC. Translating it yields CASSSEQGAQETQYF. Full variable domain (rest looked up from reference TRBV7-9 and TRBJ2-5): DTGVSQNPRHKITKRGQNVTFRCDPISEHNRLYWYRQTLGQGPEFLTYFQNEAQLEKSRLLSDRFSAERPKGSFSTLEIQRTEQGDSAMYLCASSSEQGAQETQYFGPGTRLLVL.